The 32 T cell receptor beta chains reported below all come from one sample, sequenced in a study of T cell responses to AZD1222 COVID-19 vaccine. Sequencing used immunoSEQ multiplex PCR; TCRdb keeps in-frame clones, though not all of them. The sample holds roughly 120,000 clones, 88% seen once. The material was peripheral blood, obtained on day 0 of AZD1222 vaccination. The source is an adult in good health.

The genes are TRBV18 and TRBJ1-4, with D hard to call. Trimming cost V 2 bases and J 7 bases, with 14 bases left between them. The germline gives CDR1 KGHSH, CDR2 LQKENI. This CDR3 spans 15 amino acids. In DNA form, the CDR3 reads TGTGCCAGCTCACCATCTTCATCCGAGGCTGAAAAACTGTTTTTT. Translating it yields CASSPSSSEAEKLFF.

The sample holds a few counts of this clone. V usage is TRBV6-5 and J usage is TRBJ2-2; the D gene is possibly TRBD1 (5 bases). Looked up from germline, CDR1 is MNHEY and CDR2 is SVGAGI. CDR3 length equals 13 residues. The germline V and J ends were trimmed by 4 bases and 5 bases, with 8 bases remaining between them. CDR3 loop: CASSSSGTGELFF. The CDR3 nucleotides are TGTGCCAGCAGTTCTTCAGGGACCGGGGAGCTGTTTTTT.

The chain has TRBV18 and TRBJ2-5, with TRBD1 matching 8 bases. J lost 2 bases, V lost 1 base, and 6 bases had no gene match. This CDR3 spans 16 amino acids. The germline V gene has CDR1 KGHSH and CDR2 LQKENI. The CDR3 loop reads CASSPLGQGRQETQYF. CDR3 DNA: TGTGCCAGCTCACCACTCGGACAGGGTCGACAAGAGACCCAGTACTTC. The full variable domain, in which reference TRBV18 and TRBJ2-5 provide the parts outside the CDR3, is NAGVMQNPRHLVRRRGQEARLRCSPMKGHSHVYWYRQLPEEGLKFMVYLQKENIIDESGMPKERFSAEFPKEGPSILRIQQVVRGDSAAYFCASSPLGQGRQETQYFGPGTRLLVL.

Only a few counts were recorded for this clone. The CDR3 loop reads CASRSPTGPRAEKLFF. CDR3 DNA sequence: TGCGCCAGCAGGTCCCCGACCGGGCCCAGGGCTGAAAAACTGTTTTTT. The rearrangement joins TRBV10-2 to TRBJ1-4; tentatively, D is TRBD1 (5 bases). This CDR3 spans 16 amino acids. V dropped 6 bases and J dropped 7 bases, with 21 bases sitting between them. Germline assignment: CDR1 WSHSY and CDR2 SAAADI.

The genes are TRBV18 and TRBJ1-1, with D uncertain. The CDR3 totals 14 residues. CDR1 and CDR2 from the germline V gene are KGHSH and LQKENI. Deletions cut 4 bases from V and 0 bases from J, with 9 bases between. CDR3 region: CASSRLDMNTEAFF. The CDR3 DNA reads TGTGCCAGCTCACGGTTGGATATGAACACTGAAGCTTTCTTT.

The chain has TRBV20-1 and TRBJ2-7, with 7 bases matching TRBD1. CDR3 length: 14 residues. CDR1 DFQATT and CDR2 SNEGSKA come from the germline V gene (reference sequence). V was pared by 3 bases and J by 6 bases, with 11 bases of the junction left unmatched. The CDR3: CSASKRQGVGEQYF. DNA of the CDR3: TGCAGTGCTAGTAAAAGACAGGGAGTCGGCGAGCAGTACTTC.

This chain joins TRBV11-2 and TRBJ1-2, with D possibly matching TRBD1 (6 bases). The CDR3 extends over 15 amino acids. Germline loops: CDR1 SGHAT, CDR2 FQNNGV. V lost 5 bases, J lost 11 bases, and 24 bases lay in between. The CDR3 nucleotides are TGTGCCAGCAGCGATTATCCGGGGGGCCAGGTGGCTTACACCTTC. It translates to CASSDYPGGQVAYTF.

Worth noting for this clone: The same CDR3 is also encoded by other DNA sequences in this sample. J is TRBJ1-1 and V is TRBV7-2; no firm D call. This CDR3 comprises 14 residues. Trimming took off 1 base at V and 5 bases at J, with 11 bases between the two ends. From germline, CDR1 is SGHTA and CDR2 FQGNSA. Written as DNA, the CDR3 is TGTGCCAGCAGCTTAGAACAAGGGAGAACTGAAGCTTTCTTT. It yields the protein CASSLEQGRTEAFF. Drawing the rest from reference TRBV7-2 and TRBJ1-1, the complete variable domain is GAGVSQSPSNKVTEKGKDVELRCDPISGHTALYWYRQSLGQGLEFLIYFQGNSAPDKSGLPSDRFSAERTGGSVSTLTIQRTQQEDSAVYLCASSLEQGRTEAFFGQGTRLTVV.

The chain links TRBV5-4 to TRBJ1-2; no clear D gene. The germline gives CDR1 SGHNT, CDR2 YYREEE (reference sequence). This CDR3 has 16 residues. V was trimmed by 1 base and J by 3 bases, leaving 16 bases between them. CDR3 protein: CASSLRVTTRDYGYTF. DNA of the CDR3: TGTGCCAGCAGCTTGAGAGTCACCACAAGGGACTATGGCTACACCTTC.

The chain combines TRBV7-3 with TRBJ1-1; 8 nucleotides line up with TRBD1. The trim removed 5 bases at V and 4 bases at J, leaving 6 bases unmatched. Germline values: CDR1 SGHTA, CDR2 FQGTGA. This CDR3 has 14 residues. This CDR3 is CASSQGATATEAFF. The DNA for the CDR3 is TGTGCCAGCAGCCAGGGGGCTACGGCCACTGAAGCTTTCTTT.

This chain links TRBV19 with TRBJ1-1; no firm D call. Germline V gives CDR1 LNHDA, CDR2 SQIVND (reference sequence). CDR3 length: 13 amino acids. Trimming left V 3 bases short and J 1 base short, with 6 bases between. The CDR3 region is CASSIETNTEAFF. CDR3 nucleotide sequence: TGTGCCAGTAGTATCGAGACGAACACTGAAGCTTTCTTT. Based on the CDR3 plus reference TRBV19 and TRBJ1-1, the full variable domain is DGGITQSPKYLFRKEGQNVTLSCEQNLNHDAMYWYRQDPGQGLRLIYYSQIVNDFQKGDIAEGYSVSREKKESFPLTVTSAQKNPTAFYLCASSIETNTEAFFGQGTRLTVV.

In DNA form, the CDR3 reads TGTGCCAGCAGCCCATTGAGTCCCAATCAGCCCCAGCATTTT. Its translation is CASSPLSPNQPQHF. J is TRBJ1-5 and V is TRBV27; D gene unclear. The germline gives CDR1 MNHEY, CDR2 SMNVEV (reference sequence). The ends were cut back, 6 bases at V and 3 bases at J, with 12 bases in the middle. The CDR3 runs to 14 residues.

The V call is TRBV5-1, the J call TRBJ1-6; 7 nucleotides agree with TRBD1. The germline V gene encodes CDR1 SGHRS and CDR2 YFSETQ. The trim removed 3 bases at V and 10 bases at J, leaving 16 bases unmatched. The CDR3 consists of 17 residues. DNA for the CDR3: TGCGCCAGCAGCTACAGGACAGGCGGCTTGAGAGGGTCACCCCTCCACTTT. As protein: CASSYRTGGLRGSPLHF.

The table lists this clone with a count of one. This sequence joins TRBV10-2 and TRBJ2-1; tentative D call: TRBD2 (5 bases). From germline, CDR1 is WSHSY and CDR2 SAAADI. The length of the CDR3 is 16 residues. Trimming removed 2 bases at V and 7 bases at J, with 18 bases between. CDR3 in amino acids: CASSEATRGRGNEQFF. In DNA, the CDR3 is TGCGCCAGCAGTGAGGCGACCCGCGGTCGAGGGAATGAGCAGTTCTTC.

This CDR3 reads CASSLLGAWGEDGYTF. The DNA of the CDR3 is TGTGCCAGCAGCTTACTCGGGGCATGGGGAGAAGATGGCTACACCTTC. The chain couples TRBV7-9 to TRBJ1-2; D is perhaps TRBD1 (5 bases). From germline, CDR1 is SEHNR and CDR2 FQNEAQ (reference sequence). The CDR3 totals 16 residues. Trimming cost V 2 bases and J 6 bases, with 19 bases left between them.

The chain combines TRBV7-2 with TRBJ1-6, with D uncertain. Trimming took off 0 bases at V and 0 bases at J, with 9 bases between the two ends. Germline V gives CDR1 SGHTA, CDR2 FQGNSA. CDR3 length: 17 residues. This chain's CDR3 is CASSLATVSSYNSPLHF. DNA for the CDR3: TGTGCCAGCAGCTTAGCAACGGTGAGCTCCTATAATTCACCCCTCCACTTT.

The CDR3 sequence is CASTQMGVVSYNEQFF. The CDR3 DNA reads as TGTGCCAGCACCCAAATGGGAGTAGTTTCCTACAATGAGCAGTTCTTC. V is TRBV5-6 and J is TRBJ2-1, with a tentative D call TRBD2 (5 bases). V was trimmed by 6 bases and J by 1 base, leaving 17 bases between them. Germline CDR1 is SGHDT and CDR2 is YYEEEE. This CDR3 has 16 amino acids. The entire variable domain, with the rest obtained from reference TRBV5-6 and TRBJ2-1, is as follows: DAGVTQSPTHLIKTRGQQVTLRCSPKSGHDTVSWYQQALGQGPQFIFQYYEEEERQRGNFPDRFSGHQFPNYSSELNVNALLLGDSALYLCASTQMGVVSYNEQFFGPGTRLTVL.

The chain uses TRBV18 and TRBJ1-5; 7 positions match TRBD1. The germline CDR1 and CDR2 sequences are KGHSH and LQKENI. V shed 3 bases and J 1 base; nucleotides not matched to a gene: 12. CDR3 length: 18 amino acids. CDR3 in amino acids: CASSPFDRVWGSNQPQHF. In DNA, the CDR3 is TGTGCCAGCTCACCCTTCGACAGGGTCTGGGGGAGCAATCAGCCCCAGCATTTT.

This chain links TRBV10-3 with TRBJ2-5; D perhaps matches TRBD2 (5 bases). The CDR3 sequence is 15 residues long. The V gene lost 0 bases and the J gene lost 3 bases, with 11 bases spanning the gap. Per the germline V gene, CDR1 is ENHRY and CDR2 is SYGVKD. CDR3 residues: CAISESPDGEETQYF. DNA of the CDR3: TGTGCCATCAGTGAGTCCCCGGACGGGGAAGAGACCCAGTACTTC.

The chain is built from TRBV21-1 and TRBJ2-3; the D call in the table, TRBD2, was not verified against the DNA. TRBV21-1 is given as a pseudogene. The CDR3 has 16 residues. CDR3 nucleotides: TGTGCCAGCGGACGTCCTCGGGTGCCGCGGGCAGATACGCAGTATTTT. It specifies CASGRPRVPRADTQYF.

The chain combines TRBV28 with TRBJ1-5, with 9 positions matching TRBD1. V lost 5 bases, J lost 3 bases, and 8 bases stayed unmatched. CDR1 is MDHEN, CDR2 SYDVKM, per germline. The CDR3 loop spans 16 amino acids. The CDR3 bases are TGTGCCAGCAGTCCCGGGACAGGGTGGGTCAATCAGCCCCAGCATTTT. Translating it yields CASSPGTGWVNQPQHF.

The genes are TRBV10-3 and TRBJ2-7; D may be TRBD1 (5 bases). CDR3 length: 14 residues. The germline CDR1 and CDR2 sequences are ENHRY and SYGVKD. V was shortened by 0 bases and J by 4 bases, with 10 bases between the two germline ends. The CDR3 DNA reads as TGTGCCATCAGTGAGTCGGGGCGTGGGTACGAGCAGTACTTC. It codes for CAISESGRGYEQYF.

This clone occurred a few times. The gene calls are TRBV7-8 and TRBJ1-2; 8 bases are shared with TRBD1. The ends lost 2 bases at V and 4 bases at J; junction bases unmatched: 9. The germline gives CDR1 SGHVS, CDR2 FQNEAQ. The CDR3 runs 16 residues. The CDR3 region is CASSLRGVGTGYGYTF. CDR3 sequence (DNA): TGTGCCAGCAGCTTAAGGGGAGTCGGGACAGGCTATGGCTACACCTTC.

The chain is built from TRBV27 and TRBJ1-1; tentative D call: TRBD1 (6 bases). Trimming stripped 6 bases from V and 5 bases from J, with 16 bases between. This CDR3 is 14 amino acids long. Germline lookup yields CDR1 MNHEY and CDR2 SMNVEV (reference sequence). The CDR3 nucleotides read TGTGCCAGCAGGAGAGGGGGAGAGAGGACTGAAGCTTTCTTT. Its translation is CASRRGGERTEAFF.

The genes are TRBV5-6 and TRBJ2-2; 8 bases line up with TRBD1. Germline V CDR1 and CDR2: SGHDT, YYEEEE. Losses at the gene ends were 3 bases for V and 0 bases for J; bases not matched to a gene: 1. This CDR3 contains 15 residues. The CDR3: CASSWTGTNTGELFF. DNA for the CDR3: TGTGCCAGCAGCTGGACAGGGACGAACACCGGGGAGCTGTTTTTT.

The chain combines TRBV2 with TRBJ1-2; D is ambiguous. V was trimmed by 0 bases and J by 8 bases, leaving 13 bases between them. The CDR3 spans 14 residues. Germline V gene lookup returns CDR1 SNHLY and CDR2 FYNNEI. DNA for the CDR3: TGTGCCAGCAGTGAAGCGGGGATACGAACAGGCTACACCTTC. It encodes CASSEAGIRTGYTF.

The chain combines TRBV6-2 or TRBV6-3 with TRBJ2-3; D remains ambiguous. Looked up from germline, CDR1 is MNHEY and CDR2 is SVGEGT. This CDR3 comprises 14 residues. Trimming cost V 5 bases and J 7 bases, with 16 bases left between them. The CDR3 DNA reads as TGTGCCAGCAGTGACCTCCGTCCTGACAATACGCAGTATTTT. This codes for CASSDLRPDNTQYF.

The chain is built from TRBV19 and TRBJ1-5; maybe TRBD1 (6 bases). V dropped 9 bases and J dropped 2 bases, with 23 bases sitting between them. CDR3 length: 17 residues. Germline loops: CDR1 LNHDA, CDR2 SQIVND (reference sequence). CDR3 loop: CASFRQDGYPRNQPQHF. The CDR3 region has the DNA TGTGCCAGCTTTAGACAGGACGGGTATCCACGCAATCAGCCCCAGCATTTT.

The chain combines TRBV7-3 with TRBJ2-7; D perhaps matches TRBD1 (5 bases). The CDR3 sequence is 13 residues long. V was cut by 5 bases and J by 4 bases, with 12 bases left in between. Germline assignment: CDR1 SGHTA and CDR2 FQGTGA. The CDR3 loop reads CASSRQGGYEQYF. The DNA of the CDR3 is TGTGCCAGCAGCCGGCAGGGTGGGTACGAGCAGTACTTC. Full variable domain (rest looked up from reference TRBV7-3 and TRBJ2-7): GAGVSQTPSNKVTEKGKYVELRCDPISGHTALYWYRQSLGQGPEFLIYFQGTGAADDSGLPNDRFFAVRPEGSVSTLKIQRTERGDSAVYLCASSRQGGYEQYFGPGTRLTVT.

The CDR3 sequence: CASSPATDYGYTF. The CDR3 DNA reads as TGTGCCAGCAGTCCCGCCACGGACTATGGCTACACCTTC. The V and J genes are TRBV27 and TRBJ1-2; D call uncertain. This CDR3 spans 13 amino acids. Germline lookup yields CDR1 MNHEY and CDR2 SMNVEV (reference sequence). Trimming stripped 5 bases from V and 3 bases from J, with 10 bases between.

CDR3 sequence (DNA): TGTGCCAGCAGTGAGGTATCGGCCCTCCACTTT. Its protein is CASSEVSALHF. J is TRBJ1-6 and V is TRBV6-1; D is unresolved. The CDR3 is made up of 11 amino acids. The V end was cut by 3 bases, the J end by 14 bases, with 8 bases between. The germline V gene encodes CDR1 MNHNS and CDR2 SASEGT.

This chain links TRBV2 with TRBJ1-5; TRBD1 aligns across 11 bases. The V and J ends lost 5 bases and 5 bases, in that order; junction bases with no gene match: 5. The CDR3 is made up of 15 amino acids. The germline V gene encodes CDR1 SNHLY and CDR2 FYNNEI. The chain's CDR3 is CASSRDRGVYQPQHF. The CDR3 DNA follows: TGTGCCAGCAGTAGGGACAGGGGGGTATATCAGCCCCAGCATTTT.